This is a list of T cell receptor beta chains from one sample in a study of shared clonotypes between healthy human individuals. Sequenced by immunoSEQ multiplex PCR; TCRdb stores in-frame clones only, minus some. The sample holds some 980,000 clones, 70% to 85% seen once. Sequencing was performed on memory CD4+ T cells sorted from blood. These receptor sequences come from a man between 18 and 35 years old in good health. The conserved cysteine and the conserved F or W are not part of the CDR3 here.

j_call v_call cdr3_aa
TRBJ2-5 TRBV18 ASSLRQGREETQY
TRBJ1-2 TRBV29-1 SVERGQGYYGYT
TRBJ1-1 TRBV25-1 ASSGNRVVDTEAF
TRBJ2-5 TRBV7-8 ASSLVSGGKTQY
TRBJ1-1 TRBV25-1 ASSPGQGEERTEAF
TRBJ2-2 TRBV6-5 ASKAGVNTGELF
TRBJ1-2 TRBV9 ASSPGQYGYT
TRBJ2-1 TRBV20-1 SARTVKQF
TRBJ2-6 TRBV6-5 ASSSSSGANVLT
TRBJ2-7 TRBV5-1 ASSMGQGYEQY
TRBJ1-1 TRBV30 AWSVRGRTEAF
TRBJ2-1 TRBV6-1 ASQLAGGSYNEQF